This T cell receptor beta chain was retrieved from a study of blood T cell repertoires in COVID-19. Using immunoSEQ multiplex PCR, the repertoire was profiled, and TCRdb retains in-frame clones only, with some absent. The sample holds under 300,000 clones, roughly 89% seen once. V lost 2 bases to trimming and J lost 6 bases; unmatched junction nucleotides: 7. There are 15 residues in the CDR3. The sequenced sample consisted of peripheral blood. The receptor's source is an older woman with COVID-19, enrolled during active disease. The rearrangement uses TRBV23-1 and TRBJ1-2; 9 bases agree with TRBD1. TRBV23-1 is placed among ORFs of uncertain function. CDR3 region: CASSQRTGDRDGYTF. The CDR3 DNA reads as TGCGCCAGCAGTCAACGGACAGGGGACAGAGATGGCTACACCTTC.